The 5 T cell receptor beta chains below were found in one sample sequenced in a study of PD-1 blockade in mismatch repair-deficient tumors. Measured with immunoSEQ multiplex PCR; TCRdb has only the in-frame clones, and not every one. The table shows about 49,000 clones, with approximately 80% occurring only once. This material consisted of PBMCs, taken before pembrolizumab treatment. Receptor source: an adult with mismatch repair-deficient cancer.

V gene TRBV7-3 combines with J gene TRBJ2-1, with 16 bases lining up with TRBD2. Per germline, CDR1 SGHTA and CDR2 FQGTGA. J was trimmed by 9 bases and V by 4 bases; bases with no gene match: 12. The CDR3 has 18 residues. Here the CDR3 DNA reads TGTGCCAGCAGCTCAGGGACTAGCGGGAGGGCCAGGAATATTGAGCAGTTCTTC. Amino acids: CASSSGTSGRARNIEQFF.

V gene TRBV7-3 combines with J gene TRBJ2-1, with 7 bases fitting TRBD2. CDR3 length: 16 residues. The germline V gene encodes CDR1 SGHTA and CDR2 FQGTGA. With 3 bases clipped from V and 0 bases from J, the junction kept 5 bases outside the gene matches. CDR3 coding DNA: TGTGCCAGCAGCTTGAAAGCGGGATCCTCCTACAATGAGCAGTTCTTC. This sequence encodes CASSLKAGSSYNEQFF.

This clone is medium-sized (0.01 to 0.1%) within its sample. The same CDR3 is also encoded by other DNA sequences in this sample. V gene TRBV7-9 combines with J gene TRBJ2-7; no reliable D call. V lost 4 bases to trimming and J lost 3 bases, with 7 bases between them. The CDR3 runs 12 residues. Germline lookup yields CDR1 SEHNR and CDR2 FQNEAQ (reference sequence). CDR3 DNA sequence: TGTGCCAGCAGCTCTTCATACTACGAGCAGTACTTC. Its translation: CASSSSYYEQYF. Full variable domain (missing parts from reference TRBV7-9 and TRBJ2-7): DTGVSQNPRHKITKRGQNVTFRCDPISEHNRLYWYRQTLGQGPEFLTYFQNEAQLEKSRLLSDRFSAERPKGSFSTLEIQRTEQGDSAMYLCASSSSYYEQYFGPGTRLTVT.

This rearrangement joins TRBV7-8 to TRBJ2-3, with D tentatively TRBD1 (6 bases). The CDR3 consists of 15 residues. Germline CDR1 is SGHVS and CDR2 is FQNEAQ. The V and J ends lost 1 base and 0 bases respectively, with 8 bases between them. The CDR3 nucleotides read TGTGCCAGCAGCTTAGGGACAGCTAGCACAGATACGCAGTATTTT. This codes for CASSLGTASTDTQYF. The full variable domain, with the rest looked up from reference TRBV7-8 and TRBJ2-3, is GAGVSQSPRYKVAKRGQDVALRCDPISGHVSLFWYQQALGQGPEFLTYFQNEAQLDKSGLPSDRFFAERPEGSVSTLKIQRTQQEDSAVYLCASSLGTASTDTQYFGPGTRLTVL.

This chain joins TRBV9 and TRBJ2-3; 10 nucleotides align to TRBD2. CDR3 length equals 13 residues. J gave up 2 bases and V 7 bases, and 1 base lay outside the gene matches. Germline CDR1 reads SGDLS; CDR2 reads YYNGEE. The CDR3 region has the DNA TGTGCCAGCGGACTAGCGGACACAGATACGCAGTATTTT. The encoded protein is CASGLADTDTQYF.